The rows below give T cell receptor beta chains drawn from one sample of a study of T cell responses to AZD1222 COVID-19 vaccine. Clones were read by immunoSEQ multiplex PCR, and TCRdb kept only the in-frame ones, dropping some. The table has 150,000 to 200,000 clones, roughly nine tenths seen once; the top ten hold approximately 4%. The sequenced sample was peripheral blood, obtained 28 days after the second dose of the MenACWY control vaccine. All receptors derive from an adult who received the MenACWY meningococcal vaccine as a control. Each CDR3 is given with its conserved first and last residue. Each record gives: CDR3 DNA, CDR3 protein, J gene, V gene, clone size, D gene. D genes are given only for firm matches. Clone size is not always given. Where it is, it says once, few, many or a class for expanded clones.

cdr3_nt: TGTGCCAGCAGCCCGGGACTGATGCTACTACGCTACACCTTC; cdr3_aa: CASSPGLMLLRYTF; j_call: TRBJ1-2; v_call: TRBV7-2; clone_size: -; d_call: -
cdr3_nt: TGCGCCAGCAGCTTGGGGGGAAGCTCACCCCTCCACTTT; cdr3_aa: CASSLGGSSPLHF; j_call: TRBJ1-6; v_call: TRBV5-1; clone_size: -; d_call: -
cdr3_nt: TGTGCTAGTGGTTCGTCCGGGCTTAGCACAGATACGCAGTATTTT; cdr3_aa: CASGSSGLSTDTQYF; j_call: TRBJ2-3; v_call: TRBV12-5; clone_size: -; d_call: -
cdr3_nt: TGTGCCAGCAGTGAAGGAATGGGACTGTACGAGCAGTACTTC; cdr3_aa: CASSEGMGLYEQYF; j_call: TRBJ2-7; v_call: TRBV2; clone_size: -; d_call: -
cdr3_nt: TGTGCCAGCAGCCATGAGGGCGGGAGCTACGAGCAGTACTTC; cdr3_aa: CASSHEGGSYEQYF; j_call: TRBJ2-7; v_call: TRBV7-9; clone_size: -; d_call: TRBD2
cdr3_nt: TGTGCCAGCTCCCCCCCGCCGGGACAGAAAGAGACCCAGTACTTC; cdr3_aa: CASSPPPGQKETQYF; j_call: TRBJ2-5; v_call: TRBV2; clone_size: -; d_call: TRBD1
cdr3_nt: TGTGCCAGCAGCTTAGAGAGGGGTGATCAGCCCCAGCATTTT; cdr3_aa: CASSLERGDQPQHF; j_call: TRBJ1-5; v_call: TRBV11-2; clone_size: -; d_call: -
cdr3_nt: TGTGCCAGCAGCCAAGTCCGGGAAGGGACCCAGTACTTC; cdr3_aa: CASSQVREGTQYF; j_call: TRBJ2-5; v_call: TRBV14; clone_size: -; d_call: -
cdr3_nt: TGTGCTAGTGGTTTGGCCTTTTGGACAGGTCGGACTGAAGCTTTCTTT; cdr3_aa: CASGLAFWTGRTEAFF; j_call: TRBJ1-1; v_call: TRBV12-5; clone_size: -; d_call: TRBD1
cdr3_nt: TGTGCCAGCAGCTCCACAGGGGGGGACATTCAGTACTTC; cdr3_aa: CASSSTGGDIQYF; j_call: TRBJ2-4; v_call: TRBV11-2; clone_size: -; d_call: -
cdr3_nt: TGTGCCAGCAGGGGCCCTGGAGGGGGCGCTTCTGAAGCTTTCTTT; cdr3_aa: CASRGPGGGASEAFF; j_call: TRBJ1-1; v_call: TRBV2; clone_size: -; d_call: TRBD1
cdr3_nt: TGTGCCAGCAGTGGACTACAGGGAGCCAGCAATCAGCCCCAGCATTTT; cdr3_aa: CASSGLQGASNQPQHF; j_call: TRBJ1-5; v_call: TRBV6-1; clone_size: once; d_call: -
cdr3_nt: TGCAGCGTTGACGGTTCCGGGACGGGGGGCCAAGAGACCCAGTACTTC; cdr3_aa: CSVDGSGTGGQETQYF; j_call: TRBJ2-5; v_call: TRBV29-1; clone_size: -; d_call: TRBD2
cdr3_nt: TGTGCCAGCAGCCCACTTGACCGGGGTAATTCACCCCTCCACTTT; cdr3_aa: CASSPLDRGNSPLHF; j_call: TRBJ1-6; v_call: TRBV3-1/TRBV3-2; clone_size: once; d_call: -
cdr3_nt: TGTGCCACCAGCAAAGGACTAGCCGACGAGCAGTACTTC; cdr3_aa: CATSKGLADEQYF; j_call: TRBJ2-7; v_call: TRBV15; clone_size: few; d_call: TRBD2
cdr3_nt: TGTGCCAGCAGCTTAGAGCTTGGGACAGGGTTGAGCTACGAGCAGTACTTC; cdr3_aa: CASSLELGTGLSYEQYF; j_call: TRBJ2-7; v_call: TRBV7-8; clone_size: few; d_call: TRBD1
cdr3_nt: TGTGCCAGCAGCGTAGGTCTAGCGGGAGGAGGCGATGAGCAGTTCTTC; cdr3_aa: CASSVGLAGGGDEQFF; j_call: TRBJ2-1; v_call: TRBV9; clone_size: -; d_call: TRBD2
cdr3_nt: TGCGCCAGCAGAACTAGAGCGGAGTTGGGGGAGCTGTTTTTT; cdr3_aa: CASRTRAELGELFF; j_call: TRBJ2-2; v_call: TRBV5-1; clone_size: -; d_call: -
cdr3_nt: TGCAGCGTTGGGACGGCCTACTATGGCTACACCTTC; cdr3_aa: CSVGTAYYGYTF; j_call: TRBJ1-2; v_call: TRBV29-1; clone_size: -; d_call: -
cdr3_nt: TGTGCCAGCAGCCCCTCGGGGACAGGTGCTAATTCACCCCTCCACTTT; cdr3_aa: CASSPSGTGANSPLHF; j_call: TRBJ1-6; v_call: TRBV9; clone_size: -; d_call: TRBD1
cdr3_nt: TGTGCCAGCAGCTTGACCGCCACCGGGGAGCTGTTTTTT; cdr3_aa: CASSLTATGELFF; j_call: TRBJ2-2; v_call: TRBV5-6; clone_size: -; d_call: -
cdr3_nt: TGTGCCTGGAGCCACAACACCGGGAGCGAAAAACTGTTTTTT; cdr3_aa: CAWSHNTGSEKLFF; j_call: TRBJ1-4; v_call: TRBV30; clone_size: -; d_call: -
cdr3_nt: TGTGCCAGCAGCCCGAACCCTTCCTCTACCTACGAGCAGTACTTC; cdr3_aa: CASSPNPSSTYEQYF; j_call: TRBJ2-7; v_call: TRBV11-2; clone_size: -; d_call: -
cdr3_nt: TGTGCCAGCAGCCAATATAGAGCTTCTAACTATGGCTACACCTTC; cdr3_aa: CASSQYRASNYGYTF; j_call: TRBJ1-2; v_call: TRBV3-1/TRBV3-2; clone_size: -; d_call: -
cdr3_nt: TGTGCCAGCAGCCAGCCCAGCTGGAATGAGCAGTTCTTC; cdr3_aa: CASSQPSWNEQFF; j_call: TRBJ2-1; v_call: TRBV3-1/TRBV3-2; clone_size: -; d_call: -
cdr3_nt: TGTGCCACCTCGGTAGTTTATAGCAATCAGCCCCAGCATTTT; cdr3_aa: CATSVVYSNQPQHF; j_call: TRBJ1-5; v_call: TRBV28; clone_size: -; d_call: -
cdr3_nt: TGTGCCAGCAGTTTGTCGTGGGGACACCGGGAGACCCAGTACTTC; cdr3_aa: CASSLSWGHRETQYF; j_call: TRBJ2-5; v_call: TRBV28; clone_size: -; d_call: -
cdr3_nt: TGTGCCAGCATCGGGGGGGGGCGTTACGAGCAGTACTTC; cdr3_aa: CASIGGGRYEQYF; j_call: TRBJ2-7; v_call: TRBV28; clone_size: -; d_call: TRBD2
cdr3_nt: TGCGCCAGCAGCTCCGCTCAACATGAGCAGTTCTTC; cdr3_aa: CASSSAQHEQFF; j_call: TRBJ2-1; v_call: TRBV5-1; clone_size: -; d_call: -
cdr3_nt: TGTGCCAGCAGCTCCGGGAGCCCTAGGGTCAATCAGCCCCAGCATTTT; cdr3_aa: CASSSGSPRVNQPQHF; j_call: TRBJ1-5; v_call: TRBV7-2; clone_size: -; d_call: -
cdr3_nt: TGTGCCTGGAGTCCCAGACAGGGAGGTAATTCACCCCTCCACTTT; cdr3_aa: CAWSPRQGGNSPLHF; j_call: TRBJ1-6; v_call: TRBV30; clone_size: -; d_call: TRBD1
cdr3_nt: TGTGCCAGCACCACCGGGCCTCACGTCGAGCAGTACTTC; cdr3_aa: CASTTGPHVEQYF; j_call: TRBJ2-7; v_call: TRBV2; clone_size: -; d_call: -
cdr3_nt: TGCGCCAGCAGCCGATACGGGGCTAACTATGGCTACACCTTC; cdr3_aa: CASSRYGANYGYTF; j_call: TRBJ1-2; v_call: TRBV4-3; clone_size: -; d_call: -
cdr3_nt: TGTGCCAGCAGCTTAGCGCCGGGACAGGGTACCTACGAGCAGTACTTC; cdr3_aa: CASSLAPGQGTYEQYF; j_call: TRBJ2-7; v_call: TRBV11-3; clone_size: -; d_call: TRBD1
cdr3_nt: TGTGCCAGCAGTTTATTGGCAAGAAATAGCAATCAGCCCCAGCATTTT; cdr3_aa: CASSLLARNSNQPQHF; j_call: TRBJ1-5; v_call: TRBV28; clone_size: once; d_call: -
cdr3_nt: TGTGCCAGCAGCTTATGGACTAGCGGGTCAGGGATGGATACGCAGTATTTT; cdr3_aa: CASSLWTSGSGMDTQYF; j_call: TRBJ2-3; v_call: TRBV11-2; clone_size: -; d_call: TRBD2
cdr3_nt: TGCAGCGCCTACCCATTCGCCGGGGGGGACACTGAAGCTTTCTTT; cdr3_aa: CSAYPFAGGDTEAFF; j_call: TRBJ1-1; v_call: TRBV29-1; clone_size: -; d_call: -
cdr3_nt: TGTGCCAGTAGTATAAAGATTTCGGGCAACGAGCAGTACTTC; cdr3_aa: CASSIKISGNEQYF; j_call: TRBJ2-7; v_call: TRBV19; clone_size: -; d_call: -
cdr3_nt: TGCGCCAGCAGCTTGGTCAGGGGCGGGCAGCCCCAGCATTTT; cdr3_aa: CASSLVRGGQPQHF; j_call: TRBJ1-5; v_call: TRBV5-1; clone_size: -; d_call: -
cdr3_nt: TGTGCCAGCAGTGTGGACAGGAGCTCCTACAATGAGCAGTTCTTC; cdr3_aa: CASSVDRSSYNEQFF; j_call: TRBJ2-1; v_call: TRBV25-1; clone_size: -; d_call: TRBD1
cdr3_nt: TGTGCCAGCTCAGGGTATACCAGAGAGACCCAGTACTTC; cdr3_aa: CASSGYTRETQYF; j_call: TRBJ2-5; v_call: TRBV19; clone_size: -; d_call: -
cdr3_nt: TGCAGTGGTTGGGAGAACACTGAAGCTTTCTTT; cdr3_aa: CSGWENTEAFF; j_call: TRBJ1-1; v_call: TRBV20-1; clone_size: -; d_call: -
cdr3_nt: TGTGCCGTCCGCGGCGGGGGGTTCGCTGAAGCTTTCTTT; cdr3_aa: CAVRGGGFAEAFF; j_call: TRBJ1-1; v_call: TRBV27; clone_size: -; d_call: -
cdr3_nt: TGTGCCAGCAGTTCACCCCCTAAGAGTGGCAATGAGCAGTTCTTC; cdr3_aa: CASSSPPKSGNEQFF; j_call: TRBJ2-1; v_call: TRBV7-2; clone_size: -; d_call: -
cdr3_nt: TGTGCCTGGGCCCGGGACAGGGGTAGCAATCAGCCCCAGCATTTT; cdr3_aa: CAWARDRGSNQPQHF; j_call: TRBJ1-5; v_call: TRBV30; clone_size: -; d_call: TRBD1
cdr3_nt: TGTGCCAGCAGCTTAGGCGGAGGGGGCGGCGAGACCCAGTACTTC; cdr3_aa: CASSLGGGGGETQYF; j_call: TRBJ2-5; v_call: TRBV7-9; clone_size: -; d_call: -
cdr3_nt: TGTGCCAGCTCCAAACAGGGGATTGGAAACACCATATATTTT; cdr3_aa: CASSKQGIGNTIYF; j_call: TRBJ1-3; v_call: TRBV5-5; clone_size: -; d_call: TRBD1
cdr3_nt: TGTGCCTGGAGTCGTTTCTCTGAAGCTTTCTTT; cdr3_aa: CAWSRFSEAFF; j_call: TRBJ1-1; v_call: TRBV30; clone_size: -; d_call: -
cdr3_nt: TGTGCCAGCAGCGTCCGTCCTAGCACAGATACGCAGTATTTT; cdr3_aa: CASSVRPSTDTQYF; j_call: TRBJ2-3; v_call: TRBV9; clone_size: few; d_call: -
cdr3_nt: TGTGCCAGCAGCGTCGGGGTAGCAGGACAAGAGACCCAGTACTTC; cdr3_aa: CASSVGVAGQETQYF; j_call: TRBJ2-5; v_call: TRBV9; clone_size: -; d_call: -
cdr3_nt: TGTGCCAGCTCACCACTAGGACAGGGCACAGTAGATACGCAGTATTTT; cdr3_aa: CASSPLGQGTVDTQYF; j_call: TRBJ2-3; v_call: TRBV18; clone_size: -; d_call: TRBD1
cdr3_nt: TGTGCCAGCAGCCAAGGGAGGGGCAATAATTCACCCCTCCACTTT; cdr3_aa: CASSQGRGNNSPLHF; j_call: TRBJ1-6; v_call: TRBV9; clone_size: -; d_call: -
cdr3_nt: TGTGCCAGCAGTTTAGAGTCGGGGCTTGGCTACACCTTC; cdr3_aa: CASSLESGLGYTF; j_call: TRBJ1-2; v_call: TRBV27; clone_size: -; d_call: -